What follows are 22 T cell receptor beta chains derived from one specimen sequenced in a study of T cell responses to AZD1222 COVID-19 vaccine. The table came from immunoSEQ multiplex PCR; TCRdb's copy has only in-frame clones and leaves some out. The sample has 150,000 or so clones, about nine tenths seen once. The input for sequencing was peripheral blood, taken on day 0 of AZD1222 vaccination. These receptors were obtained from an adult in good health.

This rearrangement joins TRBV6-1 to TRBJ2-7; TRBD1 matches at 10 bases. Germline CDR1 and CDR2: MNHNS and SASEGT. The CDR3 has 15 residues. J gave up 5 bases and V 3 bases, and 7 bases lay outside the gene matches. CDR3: CASSDPGQGVNEQYF. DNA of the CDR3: TGTGCCAGCAGTGACCCTGGACAGGGGGTCAACGAGCAGTACTTC.

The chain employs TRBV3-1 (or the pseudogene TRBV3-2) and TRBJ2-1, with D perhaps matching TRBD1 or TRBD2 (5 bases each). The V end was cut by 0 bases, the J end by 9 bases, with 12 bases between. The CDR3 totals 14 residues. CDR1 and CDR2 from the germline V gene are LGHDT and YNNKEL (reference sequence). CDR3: CASSQDPAGTEQFF. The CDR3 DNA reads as TGTGCCAGCAGCCAAGATCCCGCCGGGACTGAGCAGTTCTTC.

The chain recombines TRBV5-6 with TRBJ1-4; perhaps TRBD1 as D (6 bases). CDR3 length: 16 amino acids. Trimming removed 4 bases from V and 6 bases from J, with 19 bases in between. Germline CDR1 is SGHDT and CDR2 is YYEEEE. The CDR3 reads CASSELGATRDEKLFF. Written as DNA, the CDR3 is TGTGCCAGCAGCGAATTGGGGGCGACGAGAGATGAAAAACTGTTTTTT.

CDR3 in amino acids: CASGPGDRGYGYTF. The CDR3 DNA reads TGTGCCAGCGGACCAGGGGATCGGGGCTATGGCTACACCTTC. This chain connects TRBV28 to TRBJ1-2; perhaps TRBD1 as D (6 bases). Looked up from germline, CDR1 is MDHEN and CDR2 is SYDVKM. V lost 8 bases to trimming and J lost 4 bases, with 17 bases between them. The CDR3 loop spans 14 amino acids.

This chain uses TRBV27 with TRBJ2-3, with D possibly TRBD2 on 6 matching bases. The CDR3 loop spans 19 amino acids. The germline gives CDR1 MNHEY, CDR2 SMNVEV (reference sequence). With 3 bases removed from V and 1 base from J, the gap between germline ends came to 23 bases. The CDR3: CASSFRFSRRGSRTDTQYF. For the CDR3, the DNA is TGTGCCAGCAGTTTCCGATTTAGTAGGCGGGGAAGCCGCACAGATACGCAGTATTTT.

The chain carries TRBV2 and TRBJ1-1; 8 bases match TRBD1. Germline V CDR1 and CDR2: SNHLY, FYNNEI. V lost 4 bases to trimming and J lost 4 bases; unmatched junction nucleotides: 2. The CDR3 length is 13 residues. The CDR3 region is CASSADRGTEAFF. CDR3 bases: TGTGCCAGCAGTGCTGACAGGGGCACTGAAGCTTTCTTT.

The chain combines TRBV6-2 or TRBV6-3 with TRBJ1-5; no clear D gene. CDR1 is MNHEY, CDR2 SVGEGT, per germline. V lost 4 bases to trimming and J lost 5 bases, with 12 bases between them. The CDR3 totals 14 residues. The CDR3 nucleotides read TGTGCCAGCAGTTCGGCGGAAACCTATCAGCCCCAGCATTTT. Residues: CASSSAETYQPQHF.

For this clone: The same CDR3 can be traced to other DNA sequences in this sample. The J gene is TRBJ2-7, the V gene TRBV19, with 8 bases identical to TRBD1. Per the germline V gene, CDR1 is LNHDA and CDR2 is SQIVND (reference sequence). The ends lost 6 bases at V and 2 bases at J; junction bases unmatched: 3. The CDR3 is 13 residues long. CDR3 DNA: TGTGCCAGTAGGGACAGGGTCACCTACGAGCAGTACTTC. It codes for CASRDRVTYEQYF.

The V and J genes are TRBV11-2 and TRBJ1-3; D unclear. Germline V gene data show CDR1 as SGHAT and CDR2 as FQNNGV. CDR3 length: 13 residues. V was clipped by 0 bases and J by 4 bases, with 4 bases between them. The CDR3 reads CASSLEPGNTIYF. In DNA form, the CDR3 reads TGTGCCAGCAGCTTAGAGCCAGGAAACACCATATATTTT.

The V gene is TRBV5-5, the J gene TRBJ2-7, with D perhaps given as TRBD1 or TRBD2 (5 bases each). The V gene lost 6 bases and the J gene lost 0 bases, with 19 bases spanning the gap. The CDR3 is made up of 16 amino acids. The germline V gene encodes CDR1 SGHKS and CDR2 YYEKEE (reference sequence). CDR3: CASKEKGDVSSYEQYF. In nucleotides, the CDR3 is TGTGCCAGCAAGGAAAAAGGGGACGTGAGCTCCTACGAGCAGTACTTC.

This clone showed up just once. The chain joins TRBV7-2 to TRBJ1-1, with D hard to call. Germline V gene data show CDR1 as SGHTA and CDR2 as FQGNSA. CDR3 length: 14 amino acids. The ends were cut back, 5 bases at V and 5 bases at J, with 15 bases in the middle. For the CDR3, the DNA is TGTGCCAGCAGCACCCCCTTCGCGGGTACTGAAGCTTTCTTT. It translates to CASSTPFAGTEAFF.

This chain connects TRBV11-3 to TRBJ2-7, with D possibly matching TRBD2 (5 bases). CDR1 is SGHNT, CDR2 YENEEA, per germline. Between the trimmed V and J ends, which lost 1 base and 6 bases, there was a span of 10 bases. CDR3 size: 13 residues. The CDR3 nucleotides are TGTGCCAGCAGCTTAGGAACGGGAAGCGAGCAGTACTTC. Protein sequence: CASSLGTGSEQYF.

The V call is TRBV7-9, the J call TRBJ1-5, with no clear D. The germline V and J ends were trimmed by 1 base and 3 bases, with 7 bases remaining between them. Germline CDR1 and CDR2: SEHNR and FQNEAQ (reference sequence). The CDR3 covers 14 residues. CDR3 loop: CASSLGWNNQPQHF. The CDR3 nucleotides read TGTGCCAGCAGCTTAGGATGGAACAATCAGCCCCAGCATTTT.

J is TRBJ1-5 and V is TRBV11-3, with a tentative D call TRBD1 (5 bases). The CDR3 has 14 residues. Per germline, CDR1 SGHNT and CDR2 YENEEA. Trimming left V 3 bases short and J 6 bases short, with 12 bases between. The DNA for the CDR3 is TGTGCCAGCAGCTTGGGGAGTGGGGGTCAGCCCCAGCATTTT. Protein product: CASSLGSGGQPQHF.

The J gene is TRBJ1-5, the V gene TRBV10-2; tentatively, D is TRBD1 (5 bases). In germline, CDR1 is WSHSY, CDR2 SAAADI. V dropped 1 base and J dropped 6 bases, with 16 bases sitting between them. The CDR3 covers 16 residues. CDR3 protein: CASSEFTGPGRQPQHF. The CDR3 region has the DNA TGCGCCAGCAGTGAGTTTACGGGGCCAGGGCGTCAGCCCCAGCATTTT.

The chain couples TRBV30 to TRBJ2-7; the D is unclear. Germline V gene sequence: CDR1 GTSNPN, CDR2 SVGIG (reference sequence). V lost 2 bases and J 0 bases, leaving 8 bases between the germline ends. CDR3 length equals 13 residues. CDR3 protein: CAWSKGSSYEQYF. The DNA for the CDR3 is TGTGCCTGGAGTAAAGGAAGCTCCTACGAGCAGTACTTC.

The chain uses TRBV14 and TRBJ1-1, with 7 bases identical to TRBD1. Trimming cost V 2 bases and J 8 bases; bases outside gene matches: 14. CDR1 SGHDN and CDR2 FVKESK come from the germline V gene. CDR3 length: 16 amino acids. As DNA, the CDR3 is TGTGCCAGCAGCCAACGGGGACAGCCAGAACTCGGGGAAGCTTTCTTT. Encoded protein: CASSQRGQPELGEAFF.

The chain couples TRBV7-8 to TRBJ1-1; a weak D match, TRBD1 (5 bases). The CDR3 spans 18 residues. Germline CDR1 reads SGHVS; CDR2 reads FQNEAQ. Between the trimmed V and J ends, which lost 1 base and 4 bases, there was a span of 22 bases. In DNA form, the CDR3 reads TGTGCCAGCAGCTTAGTGGGGGGGAGGGCAGGATCAGTCACTGAAGCTTTCTTT. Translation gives CASSLVGGRAGSVTEAFF.

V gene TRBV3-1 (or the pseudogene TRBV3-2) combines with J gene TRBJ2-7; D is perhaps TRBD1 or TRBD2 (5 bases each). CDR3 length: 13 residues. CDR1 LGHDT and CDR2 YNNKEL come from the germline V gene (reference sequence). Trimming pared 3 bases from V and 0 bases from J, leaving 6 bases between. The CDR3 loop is CASSHGASYEQYF. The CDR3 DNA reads TGTGCCAGCAGCCACGGGGCCTCCTACGAGCAGTACTTC.

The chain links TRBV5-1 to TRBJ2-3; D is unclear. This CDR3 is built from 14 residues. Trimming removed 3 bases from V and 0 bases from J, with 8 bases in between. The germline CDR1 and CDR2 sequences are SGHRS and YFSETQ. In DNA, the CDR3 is TGCGCCAGCAGCTATATAGAAAGCACAGATACGCAGTATTTT. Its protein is CASSYIESTDTQYF.

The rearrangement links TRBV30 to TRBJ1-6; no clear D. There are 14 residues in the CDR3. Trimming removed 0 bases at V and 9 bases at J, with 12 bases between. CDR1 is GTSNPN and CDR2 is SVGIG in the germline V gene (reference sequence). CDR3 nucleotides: TGTGCCTGGAGTGTAGAGTTTGGAATTTCACCCCTCCACTTT. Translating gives CAWSVEFGISPLHF.

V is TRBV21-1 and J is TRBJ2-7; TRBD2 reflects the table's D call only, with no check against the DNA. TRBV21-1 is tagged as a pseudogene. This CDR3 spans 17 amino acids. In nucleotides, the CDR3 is TGTGCCAGCAGCACCAATCAGCGGGTTCACGGCTCCTACGAGCAGTACTTC. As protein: CASSTNQRVHGSYEQYF.